This T cell receptor beta chain was captured in a study of T cells in Graves' hyperthyroidism and ophthalmopathy. V was clipped by 5 bases and J by 4 bases, with 14 bases between them. Looked up from germline, CDR1 is PRHDT and CDR2 is FYEKMQ (reference sequence). The CDR3 is made up of 14 amino acids. Fresh peripheral blood, 7.5 to 10 ml of it, supplied the PBMCs. TCR beta CDR3 region amplification was performed from RNA transcripts. The TCR CDR3 was amplified in a first-round RT-PCR using the HTBI primer set. TCRdb passed the multiplex PCR reads through MiXCR, listing each CDR3 protein once. This table has 300,000 to 450,000 distinct CDR3 sequences, approximately 17% appearing once. This clonotype was seen ten or more times.

The genes are TRBV13 and TRBJ1-1; tentative D call: TRBD1 (5 bases). This TCR came from a man between 18 and 29 years old with Graves' ophthalmopathy. The sequenced sample consisted of blood. The CDR3 spells CASSHSRVGTEAFF. DNA for the CDR3: TGTGCCAGCAGCCACTCCAGGGTAGGCACTGAAGCTTTCTTT.